The T cell receptor (beta chain) described here comes from a study of brain T cells in children with intractable seizures (dated by TCRdb to the early 2020s). For the wider study: Resected brain tissue from about 50 pediatric epilepsy surgery cases was first screened for immune gene transcripts using a NanoString immunology panel. Of the approximately 12 selected surgery cases, pre-surgery blood was also sequenced for eight, so four had brain tissue only.

The time point label corresponds to: blood from clinic visit 5 months post-surgery; TSC patient then seizure free. Surgery cases with the highest brain T cell transcript signatures were selected for TCR beta chain sequencing of brain tissue and, where available, blood. Prior to surgery, the patients had been treated with at least one anti-epileptic drug. TCR-sequenced patients were children with drug-resistant epilepsy due to tuberous sclerosis complex, focal cortical dysplasia, Rasmussen encephalitis or hemimegalencephaly. The Monarch genomic DNA purification kit was used to extract bulk genomic DNA from unsorted brain tissue and whole blood. A note on this clone: Its target antigen remains unknown. Qualities for individual bases were not recorded, and no much larger clone is one base off.

Summary of the overall study and its limitations: Because sequencing depth was different between pre-surgery and post-surgery blood, clones absent from the pre-surgery sample may reflect undersampling. The patients' HCMV serostatus was not known, and viral specificity was inferred solely from CDR3 sequence similarity.

The immunoSEQ assay was applied to genomic DNA to generate the TCR beta chain sequences. Per the source publication's procedure: CDR3 sequences that did not begin with the conserved framework cysteine at position 104 were removed by hand. To get clonality, the normalized Shannon's Diversity Index was subtracted from one, giving values from 0 (maximal diversity) to 1 (oligoclonal). Differences in the frequency of the same CDR3 between samples, such as brain versus blood, were assessed with chi-squared comparison-of-proportions tests. Public clonotypes were found by searching immuneACCESS, and the VDJdb browser was used to assess similarity to known antiviral clonotypes. TCRdb mirrors the immuneACCESS table, restricted to in-frame sequences. Some clones are absent from its copies; in checked studies, under half trace to an unresolved V gene, and the reason for the others is unknown. D and trimming were read from the DNA, whereas the V and J calls and clone size are those reported in that table. For this sample there are 300,000 to 400,000 clones; over 85% appear just once. Together, the top ten hold roughly 5.8% of the sample.

This sample comprised peripheral blood, obtained more than 4 months after surgery. This clonotype was obtained from a boy under two years old with tuberous sclerosis and intractable seizures.

The CDR3 region: CASSLLGGGDTGNTEAFF. The DNA sequence reads TGTGCCAGCAGTTTATTGGGGGGGGGCGATACAGGGAACACTGAAGCTTTCTTT. Rearrangement joined TRBV28 to TRBJ1-1; 6 matching bases give a weak D call of TRBD1. From cysteine to phenylalanine, the CDR3 is 18 amino acids long. CDR3 DNA is the only sequence kept; it has 54 bases, read in frame from the first base. Trimming costs V 1 base and J 1 base, and their ends lie 19 bases apart. CDR1 and CDR2, looked up from the germline V gene, are MDHEN and SYDVKM.